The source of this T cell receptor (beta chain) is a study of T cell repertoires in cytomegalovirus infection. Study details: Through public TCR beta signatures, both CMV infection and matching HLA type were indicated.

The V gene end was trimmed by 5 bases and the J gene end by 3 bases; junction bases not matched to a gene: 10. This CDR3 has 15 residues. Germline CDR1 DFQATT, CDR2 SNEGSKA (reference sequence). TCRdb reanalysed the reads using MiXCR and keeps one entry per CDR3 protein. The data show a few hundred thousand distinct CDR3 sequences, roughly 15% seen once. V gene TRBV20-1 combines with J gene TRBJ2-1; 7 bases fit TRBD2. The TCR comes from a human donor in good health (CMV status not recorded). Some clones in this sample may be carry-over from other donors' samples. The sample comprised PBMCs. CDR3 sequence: CSASGGGDYYNEQFF. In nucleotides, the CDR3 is TGCAGTGCTTCCGGAGGCGGGGACTACTACAATGAGCAGTTCTTC.